This T cell receptor (beta chain) was obtained from a study of T cell changes during pregnancy in multiple sclerosis. The assay was immunoSEQ multiplex PCR, and TCRdb's table has in-frame clones only and misses some. The sample holds about 79,000 clones, 75% to 95% seen once. Germline CDR1 reads SGHVS; CDR2 reads FQNEAQ. This CDR3 comprises 13 residues. V lost 5 bases and J lost 5; bases outside the gene matches: 5. The rearrangement uses TRBV7-8 and TRBJ2-5; 7 bases are a match to TRBD1. This receptor was obtained from a female donor with multiple sclerosis, enrolled in a pregnancy study. The source was CD4+ T cells from peripheral blood mononuclear cells, collected in the second trimester of pregnancy. The CDR3 loop is CASSMTGWETQYF. The CDR3 DNA follows: TGTGCCAGCAGCATGACAGGGTGGGAGACCCAGTACTTC.